The clone carrying this T cell receptor (beta chain) was observed a few times. Authors' analysis steps: It was from reference gene primer amplification that nucleated cell counts were estimated. TCRdb keeps only in-frame clones here, not all; method: immunoSEQ multiplex PCR. Clonal size and the V and J genes are those of that table, whereas D and trimming came from the DNA. The sample lists about 160,000 clones, more than 70% seen once, with about 10% in the top ten. The V end was cut by 6 bases, the J end by 0 bases, with 12 bases between. The CDR3 is 14 residues long. Germline V gene data show CDR1 as LNHNV and CDR2 as YYDKDF (reference sequence). This entry belongs to a study of blood T cell repertoires in COVID-19. Looking at the study overall: Italy, Spain and the United States were the sources of the convalescent and acute COVID-19 samples. T cells, B-cell-depleted T cells, or PBMCs provided the cDNA or gDNA that served as material.

The clonotype was recovered from a woman of 80 years or more with active or convalescent COVID-19. The chain is built from TRBV15 and TRBJ2-7; no clear D. The sequencing sample was made of peripheral blood. CDR3 residues: CATSRAASSYEQYF. CDR3 sequence (DNA): TGTGCCACCAGTCGCGCGGCTAGCTCCTACGAGCAGTACTTC.